Reported below is one T cell receptor (beta chain). The entry originates in a study of blood T cell repertoires in COVID-19. Method: immunoSEQ multiplex PCR; TCRdb's copy keeps in-frame clones and lacks some. The sample lists 100,000 to 150,000 clones; 86% were seen once. Germline CDR1 and CDR2: SNHLY and FYNNEI. CDR3 length: 17 residues. The V segment lost 8 bases and the J segment 3 bases; nucleotides outside the gene matches: 15. The sequencing sample was made of peripheral blood. The sequence derives from a woman aged 70-85 years with COVID-19, enrolled during active disease. V is TRBV2 and J is TRBJ2-1, with TRBD2 matching 8 bases. CDR3 residues: CASEMAGGRDIYNEQFF. The CDR3 region has the DNA TGTGCCAGCGAGATGGCGGGGGGTCGAGATATCTACAATGAGCAGTTCTTC.